Each of the 2 T cell receptor beta chains below was sequenced from the same sample in a study of CD8 T cells in Susac syndrome. After extraction with the RNeasy kit, roughly 0.45 to 1 ug of the RNA was reverse transcribed using random hexamers. TCRdb fed the immunoSEQ multiplex PCR reads into MiXCR, producing one record per CDR3 protein. Of 200,000 or so distinct CDR3 sequences listed, about 96% are singletons. The sample consisted of CD4+ T cells from PBMCs. These receptors came from a human donor with multiple sclerosis.

V is TRBV28 and J is TRBJ1-1; D gene unclear. V dropped 3 bases and J dropped 10 bases, with 12 bases sitting between them. This CDR3 comprises 12 residues. Germline CDR1 and CDR2: MDHEN and SYDVKM. For the CDR3, the DNA is TGTGCCAGCAGTTTTGCGGACCGAGGAGCTTTCTTT. Amino acids: CASSFADRGAFF.

The gene calls are TRBV20-1 and TRBJ1-1; the D gene is possibly TRBD1 (5 bases). Trimming left V 5 bases short and J 3 bases short, with 13 bases between. Per germline, CDR1 DFQATT and CDR2 SNEGSKA (reference sequence). This CDR3 is built from 13 residues. In DNA form, the CDR3 reads TGCAGTGCTTACCGGGACCCTGACACTGAAGCTTTCTTT. It specifies CSAYRDPDTEAFF.